These 12 T cell receptor beta chains were all obtained from the same sample, sequenced in a study of human versus mouse CDR3 diversity and MHC coevolution. Measured with immunoSEQ multiplex PCR; TCRdb has only the in-frame clones, and not every one. The sample shows roughly 80,000 clones, around 95% of them seen only once. Sequencing was carried out using naive CD4+ T cells from blood. Subset here: CD45RO-negative CD62L-positive naive CD4 T cells. Every receptor here comes from a person between 25 and 75 years old in good health.

The rearrangement uses TRBV9 and TRBJ2-5, with TRBD1 matching over 7 bases. Per the germline V gene, CDR1 is SGDLS and CDR2 is YYNGEE. The CDR3 has 14 residues. Losses at the gene ends were 4 bases for V and 5 bases for J; bases not matched to a gene: 8. CDR3 in amino acids: CASSLQGTGETQYF. CDR3 DNA sequence: TGTGCCAGCAGCCTACAGGGGACCGGGGAGACCCAGTACTTC.

The V gene is TRBV4-3, the J gene TRBJ2-2; 16 nucleotides match TRBD2. V shed 4 bases, J shed 6 bases, and the junction held 8 bases outside the gene matches. The germline gives CDR1 LGHNA, CDR2 YSLEER. There are 18 residues in the CDR3. CDR3 in DNA: TGCGCCAGCAGCCGGGGACTAGCGGGGGGGTCTAGGCCCGGGGAGCTGTTTTTT. Translation: CASSRGLAGGSRPGELFF.

The chain joins TRBV30 to TRBJ2-4; D may be TRBD2 (5 bases). Trimming removed 0 bases at V and 2 bases at J, with 8 bases between. Looked up from germline, CDR1 is GTSNPN and CDR2 is SVGIG (reference sequence). The CDR3 is 14 residues long. The CDR3 coding sequence is TGTGCCTGGAGTGTACTAGACCCCAAAAACATTCAGTACTTC. Protein product: CAWSVLDPKNIQYF.

The chain joins TRBV6-1 to TRBJ2-7, with TRBD2 matching 10 bases. V dropped 8 bases and J dropped 4; count of bases not matched to a gene: 5. The germline V gene encodes CDR1 MNHNS and CDR2 SASEGT. The CDR3 contains 13 residues. CDR3 nucleotides: TGTGCCAGCGCTAGCGGGGGAAGGTACGAGCAGTACTTC. Translating gives CASASGGRYEQYF.

CDR3 coding DNA: TGTGCCAGCAGCCGGGGGGGAGGGTTAGTCAACGTCCTGACTTTC. Its protein product is CASSRGGGLVNVLTF. The V call is TRBV7-9, the J call TRBJ2-6; TRBD2 aligns across 8 bases. The CDR3 is made up of 15 amino acids. Germline values: CDR1 SEHNR, CDR2 FQNEAQ (reference sequence). Germline trimming cut 5 bases from V and 9 bases from J; bases unmatched to any gene: 9.

This clone was observed a single time. This sequence joins TRBV5-1 and TRBJ1-1; the D gene is possibly TRBD1 (5 bases). The V and J ends lost 0 bases and 2 bases respectively, with 17 bases between them. The CDR3 covers 17 residues. Germline CDR1 reads SGHRS; CDR2 reads YFSETQ. The CDR3 nucleotides are TGCGCCAGCAGCTTGGAAGGGGCCCTGACAGTAAACACTGAAGCTTTCTTT. Protein product: CASSLEGALTVNTEAFF.

This rearrangement joins TRBV5-6 to TRBJ1-2; no reliable D call. The V and J ends lost 7 bases and 4 bases respectively, with 14 bases between them. This CDR3 comprises 13 residues. In germline, CDR1 is SGHDT, CDR2 YYEEEE. The CDR3 region has the DNA TGTGCCAGCGGCGAGGGCCAGCTCTATGGCTACACCTTC. Translation gives CASGEGQLYGYTF.

J is TRBJ1-5 and V is TRBV18, with 7 bases fitting TRBD1. Unmatched junction bases numbered 7, after V lost 1 base and J lost 7 bases. CDR1 and CDR2 from the germline V gene are KGHSH and LQKENI. The CDR3 spans 15 residues. CDR3 protein: CASSPQTGLGQPQHF. The CDR3 nucleotides read TGTGCCAGCTCACCACAGACAGGGCTAGGGCAGCCCCAGCATTTT.

V gene TRBV7-9 combines with J gene TRBJ2-7; D possibly corresponds to TRBD2 (6 bases). Germline V gene sequence: CDR1 SEHNR, CDR2 FQNEAQ (reference sequence). The V gene lost 5 bases and the J gene lost 3 bases, with 14 bases spanning the gap. The CDR3 is made up of 14 amino acids. CDR3 DNA sequence: TGTGCCAGCAGCGTAATGGAGGGGAGCTACGAGCAGTACTTC. It translates to CASSVMEGSYEQYF.

The chain is built from TRBV10-3 and TRBJ2-7; no definite D call. The CDR3 contains 11 residues. The germline gives CDR1 ENHRY, CDR2 SYGVKD. Trimming removed 3 bases at V and 3 bases at J, with 3 bases between. The CDR3 nucleotides are TGTGCCATCAGTGACTACTACGAGCAGTACTTC. Translated, it gives CAISDYYEQYF.

Of note for this clone: The junction differs from germline at one of its ends, possibly a read error. CDR3 nucleotides: TGTGCCAGCAGCTTGGACAGGGACCCAGCCTCGAACACTGAAGCTTCCTTT. The encoded protein is CASSLDRDPASNTEASF. This sequence joins TRBV7-9 and TRBJ1-1; TRBD1 matches 8 bases. Germline V gives CDR1 SEHNR, CDR2 FQNEAQ (reference sequence). The CDR3 loop spans 17 amino acids.

The V gene is TRBV5-1, the J gene TRBJ1-1; possible D gene TRBD1, 6 bases. Germline CDR1 reads SGHRS; CDR2 reads YFSETQ. V gave up 7 bases and J gave up 0 bases, with 13 bases separating them. This CDR3 contains 14 residues. The CDR3 spells CASGRGTLNTEAFF. CDR3 DNA sequence: TGCGCCAGCGGAAGGGGGACATTGAACACTGAAGCTTTCTTT.